This T cell receptor beta chain was captured by sequencing in a study of cytomegalovirus exposure and HLA in healthy donors. Whole-study results and caveats: Confirmation was obtained in vitro that three CMV-associated chains are specific for CMV antigens. For presence/absence analyses, sequencing depth was assumed to be roughly uniform across donors.

This clone turned up a few times. What it recognizes is unknown. Though nominally healthy at sampling, donors likely had unrecorded immune exposures. With 60 Vbeta and 13 Jbeta primers, the PCR was carried out. Data came from immunoSEQ multiplex PCR; TCRdb stores just in-frame clones and leaves some out. The sample lists around 100,000 clones, approximately 72% occurring once. V was cut by 9 bases and J by 3 bases, with 11 bases left in between. This CDR3 is 12 amino acids long. Germline V gene lookup returns CDR1 MDHEN and CDR2 SYDVKM. Specimen: PBMCs. The sequence came from a male donor in good health and CMV-seropositive. The V gene is TRBV28, the J gene TRBJ1-1, with D possibly TRBD1 on 5 matching bases. CDR3 nucleotide sequence: TGTGCCAGTTCGACAGATTACACTGAAGCTTTCTTT. This sequence encodes CASSTDYTEAFF.